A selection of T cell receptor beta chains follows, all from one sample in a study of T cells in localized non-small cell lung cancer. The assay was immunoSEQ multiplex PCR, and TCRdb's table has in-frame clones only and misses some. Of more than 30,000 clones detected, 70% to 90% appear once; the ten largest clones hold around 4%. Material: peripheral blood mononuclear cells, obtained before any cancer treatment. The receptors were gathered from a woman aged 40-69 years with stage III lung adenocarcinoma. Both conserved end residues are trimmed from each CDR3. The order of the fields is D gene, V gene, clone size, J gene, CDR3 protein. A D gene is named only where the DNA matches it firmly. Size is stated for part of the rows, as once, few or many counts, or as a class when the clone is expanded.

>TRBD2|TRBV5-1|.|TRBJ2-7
ASSGGTSDTYEQY
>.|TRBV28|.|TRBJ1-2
ASREGGGNYGYT
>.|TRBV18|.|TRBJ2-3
ASSPSGDTDTQY
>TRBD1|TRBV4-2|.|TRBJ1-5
ASSHSGTGYSNQPQH
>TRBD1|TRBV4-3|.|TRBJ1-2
ASSPHTGEFLKGYT
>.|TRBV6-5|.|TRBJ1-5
ASSYGAMLQPQH
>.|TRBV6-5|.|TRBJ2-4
ASTPPGRDHIQY
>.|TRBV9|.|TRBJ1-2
ASSVGGGYT
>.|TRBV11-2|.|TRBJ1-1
ASSPRAEAF
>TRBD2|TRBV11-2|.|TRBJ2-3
ASSFTSGGPDTQY
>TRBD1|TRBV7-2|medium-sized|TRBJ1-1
ASSRQGETEAF
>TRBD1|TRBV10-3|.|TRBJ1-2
AISESIQGAKPYGYT
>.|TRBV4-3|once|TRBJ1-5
ASSQGGTNQPQH
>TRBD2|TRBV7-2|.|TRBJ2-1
ASSLSGTTYYNEQF
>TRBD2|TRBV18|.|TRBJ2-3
ASSPLGAGGTDTQY
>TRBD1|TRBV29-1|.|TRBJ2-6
SVTGTGDAGANVLT
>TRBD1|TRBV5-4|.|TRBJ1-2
ASSSRQGSVYGYT
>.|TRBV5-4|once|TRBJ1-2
ASSLVGGYDSNYGYT
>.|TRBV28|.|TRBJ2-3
ASWGDLRTDTQY
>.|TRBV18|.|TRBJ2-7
ASSPGTVREEQY
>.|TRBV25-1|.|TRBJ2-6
ATLSGANVLT
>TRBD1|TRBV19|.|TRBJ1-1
ASSRTGSGTEAF
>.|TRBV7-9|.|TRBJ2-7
ASSLRQSSYEQY
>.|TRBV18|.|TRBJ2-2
ASSPKDGSNTGELF
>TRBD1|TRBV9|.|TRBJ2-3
ASSVEALTGGDTDTQY
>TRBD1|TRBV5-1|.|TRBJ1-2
ASSFTGGGYGYT
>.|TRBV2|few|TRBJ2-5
ASLPQGGETQY
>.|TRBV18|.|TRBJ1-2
ASSPIQPRDYGYT
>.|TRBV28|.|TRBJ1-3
ASSFGGLYGNTIY
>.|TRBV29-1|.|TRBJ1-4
SFRRTVNEKLF
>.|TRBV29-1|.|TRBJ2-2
SVASPGFGELF
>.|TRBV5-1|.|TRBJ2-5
ASSLEGPYQETQY
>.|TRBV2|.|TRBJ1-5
ASKRVSNQPQH
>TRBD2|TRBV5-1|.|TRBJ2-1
ASRPWREGYNEQF
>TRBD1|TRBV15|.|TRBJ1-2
ATSRDLQGLDGYT
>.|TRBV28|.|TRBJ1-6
ASSRGRSPLH
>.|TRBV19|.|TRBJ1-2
ASIGEYLNYGYT
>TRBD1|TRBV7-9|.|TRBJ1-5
ASSSTGPGQPQH
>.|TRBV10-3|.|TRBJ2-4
AAGGGGDTKNIQY
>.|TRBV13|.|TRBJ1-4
ASSSMMSGEKLF
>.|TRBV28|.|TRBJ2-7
ASSLGHRNEQY
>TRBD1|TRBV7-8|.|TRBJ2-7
ASSRWDRGEQY
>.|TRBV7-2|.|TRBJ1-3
ASSPRLSSGNTIY
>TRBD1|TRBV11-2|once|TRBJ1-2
ASSKPSGTGGRGGYT
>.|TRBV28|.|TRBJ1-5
ASDPSLPMSNQPQH
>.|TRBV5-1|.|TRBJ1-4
ASSLATDSRPTNEKLF
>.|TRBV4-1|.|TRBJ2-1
ASSPIQDVPGQF
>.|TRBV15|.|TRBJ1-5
ATSLERKQPQH